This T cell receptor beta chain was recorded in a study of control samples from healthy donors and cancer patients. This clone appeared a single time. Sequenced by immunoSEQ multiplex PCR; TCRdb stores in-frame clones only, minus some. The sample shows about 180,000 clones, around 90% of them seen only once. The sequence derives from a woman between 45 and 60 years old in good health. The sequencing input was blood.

This chain's CDR3 is CASSYHRSGGLNNEQFF. CDR3 sequence (DNA): TGTGCCAGCAGTTACCACCGTAGCGGGGGACTTAACAATGAGCAGTTCTTC. This sequence joins TRBV6-2 or TRBV6-3 and TRBJ2-1, with TRBD2 matching 9 bases. This CDR3 has 17 amino acids. V shed 2 bases, J shed 5 bases, and the junction held 10 bases outside the gene matches. Germline values: CDR1 MNHEY, CDR2 SVGEGT.